This T cell receptor beta chain was profiled in a study of T cell responses to AZD1222 COVID-19 vaccine. Study observations and caveats: Regions 160-218 and 743-854 dominated among vaccine-associated CD4 TCRs spanning spike. Close to half of spike-specific TCRs reportedly recognize unmutated variant regions. It should be noted that donors were predominantly white British and more often female, and clonal diversity was possibly underestimated.

Libraries were prepared by immunoSEQ multiplex PCR; TCRdb keeps only in-frame clonotypes and omits some of them. Seen here are roughly 150,000 clones, around 92% observed once, and the top ten hold 2% to 2.5%. The V end lost 9 bases, the J end lost 0 bases, and 9 bases lay between the germline ends. Looked up from germline, CDR1 is MDHEN and CDR2 is SYDVKM. The CDR3 consists of 14 residues. About this clone: Its target is unknown.

The chain carries TRBV28 and TRBJ1-6; D is unresolved. The sequence derives from an adult in good health. The sample was peripheral blood, taken on day 0 of AZD1222 vaccination. CDR3 protein: CASSQISYNSPLHF. In DNA form, the CDR3 reads TGTGCCAGTTCACAAATCTCCTATAATTCACCCCTCCACTTT. The whole variable domain, filled in from reference TRBV28 and TRBJ1-6, reads DVKVTQSSRYLVKRTGEKVFLECVQDMDHENMFWYRQDPGLGLRLIYFSYDVKMKEKGDIPEGYSVSREKKERFSLILESASTNQTSMYLCASSQISYNSPLHFGNGTRLTVT.